This T cell receptor (beta chain) was sequenced for a study of blood T cell repertoires in COVID-19. At the level of the study: Collection of acute and convalescent COVID-19 samples took place in the United States, Italy and Spain. T cells, B-cell-depleted T cells, or PBMCs provided the cDNA or gDNA that served as material.

How the authors handled the data: The assay estimated nucleated cells by amplifying reference gene primers. The method was immunoSEQ multiplex PCR; TCRdb's version includes in-frame clones alone and lacks a portion of them. That table supplies the V and J calls and clone size; D and trimming were determined from the DNA. Of 85,000 to 90,000 clones in the sample, roughly 83% were seen once. Trimming cost V 4 bases and J 1 base, with 12 bases left between them. The CDR3 consists of 15 residues. Germline-derived CDR1 and CDR2 are SGHTA and FQGNSA. This rearrangement joins TRBV7-2 to TRBJ2-3; D may be TRBD2 (7 bases). What was sequenced was peripheral blood. The origin of this receptor is a human donor in a cohort sampled during active COVID-19. The CDR3 DNA follows: TGTGCCAGCAGCTCGTTCGGGGGGCGCACAGATACGCAGTATTTT. Encoded protein: CASSSFGGRTDTQYF.